This note documents a single T cell receptor beta chain sequence. The antigen is unknown. This sample stems from a study of T-cell reconstitution after alpha-beta-depleted transplantation in children. Germline CDR1 reads SGHTA; CDR2 reads FQGNSA. The CDR3 extends over 16 amino acids. V lost 4 bases and J lost 6, with 22 bases in between. Study-level points and caveats: There were some patients whose high TCRbeta diversity at day 60 came from surviving recipient T cells and thymic progenitors.

Construction of the TCRbeta library involved unique molecular identifiers. TCRdb ran MiXCR on the PCR reads and lists one entry per CDR3 protein. Of about a million distinct CDR3 sequences in the sample, 25% to 30% were seen once. The chain carries TRBV7-2 and TRBJ2-7; the D gene is possibly TRBD1 (7 bases). The receptor's source is a boy in the first two years of life who had a stem cell transplant for SCID, so the T cells may come from the graft donor. Material: PBMCs, mostly from graft donor cells, obtained 360 days after TCRalphabeta/CD19-depleted stem cell transplant. In DNA form, the CDR3 reads TGTGCCAGCAGCTCCCAAGGTGCAGGGGGGCTTACCGAGCAGTACTTC. Translated: CASSSQGAGGLTEQYF.